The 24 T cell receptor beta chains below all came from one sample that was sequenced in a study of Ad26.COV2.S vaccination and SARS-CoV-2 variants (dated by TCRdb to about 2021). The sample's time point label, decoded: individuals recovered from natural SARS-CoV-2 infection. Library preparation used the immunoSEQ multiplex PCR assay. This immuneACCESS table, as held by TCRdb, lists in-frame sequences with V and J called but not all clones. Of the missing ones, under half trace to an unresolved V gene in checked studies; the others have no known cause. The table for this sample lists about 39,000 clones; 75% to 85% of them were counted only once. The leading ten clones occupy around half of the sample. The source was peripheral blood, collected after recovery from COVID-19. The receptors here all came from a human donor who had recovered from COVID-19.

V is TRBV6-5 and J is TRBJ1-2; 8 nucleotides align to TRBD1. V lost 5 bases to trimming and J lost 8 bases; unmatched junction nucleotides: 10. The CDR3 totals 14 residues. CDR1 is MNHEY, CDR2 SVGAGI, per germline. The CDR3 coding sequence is TGTGCCAGCAGTAAGGAGGACAGGGTTGCGGGCTACACCTTC. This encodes CASSKEDRVAGYTF.

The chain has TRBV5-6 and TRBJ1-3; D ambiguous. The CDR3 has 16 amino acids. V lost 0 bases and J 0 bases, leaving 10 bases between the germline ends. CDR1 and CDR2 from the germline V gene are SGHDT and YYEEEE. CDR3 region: CASSLVSVLSGNTIYF. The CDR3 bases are TGTGCCAGCAGCTTGGTGTCAGTACTCTCTGGAAACACCATATATTTT.

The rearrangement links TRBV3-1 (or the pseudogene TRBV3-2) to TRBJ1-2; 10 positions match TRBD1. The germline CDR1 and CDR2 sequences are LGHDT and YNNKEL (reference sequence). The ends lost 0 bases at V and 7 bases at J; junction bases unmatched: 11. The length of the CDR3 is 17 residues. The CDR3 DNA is TGTGCCAGCAGCCAAGACCTGGGACAGGGGAGGAAGGGTGGCTACACCTTC. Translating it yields CASSQDLGQGRKGGYTF.

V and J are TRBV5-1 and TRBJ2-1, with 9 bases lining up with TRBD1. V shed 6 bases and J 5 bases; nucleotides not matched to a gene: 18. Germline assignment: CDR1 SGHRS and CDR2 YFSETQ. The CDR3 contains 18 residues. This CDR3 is CASTSIPGQGSTNNEQFF. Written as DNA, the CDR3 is TGCGCCAGCACCTCGATTCCGGGACAGGGAAGTACCAACAATGAGCAGTTCTTC. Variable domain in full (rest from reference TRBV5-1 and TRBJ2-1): KAGVTQTPRYLIKTRGQQVTLSCSPISGHRSVSWYQQTPGQGLQFLFEYFSETQRNKGNFPGRFSGRQFSNSRSEMNVSTLELGDSALYLCASTSIPGQGSTNNEQFFGPGTRLTVL.

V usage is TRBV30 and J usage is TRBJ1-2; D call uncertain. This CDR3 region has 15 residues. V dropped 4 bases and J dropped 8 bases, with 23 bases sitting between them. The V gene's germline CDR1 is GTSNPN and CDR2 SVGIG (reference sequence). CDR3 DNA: TGTGCCTGGACCCGCCCGAGTTCCGAGAGGGTCGGCTACACCTTC. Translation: CAWTRPSSERVGYTF.

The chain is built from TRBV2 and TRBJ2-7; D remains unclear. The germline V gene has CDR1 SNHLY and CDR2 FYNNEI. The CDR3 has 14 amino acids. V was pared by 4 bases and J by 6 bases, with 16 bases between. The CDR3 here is CASSVGRFALEQYV. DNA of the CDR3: TGTGCCAGCAGTGTTGGCAGATTCGCGCTCGAGCAGTACGTC.

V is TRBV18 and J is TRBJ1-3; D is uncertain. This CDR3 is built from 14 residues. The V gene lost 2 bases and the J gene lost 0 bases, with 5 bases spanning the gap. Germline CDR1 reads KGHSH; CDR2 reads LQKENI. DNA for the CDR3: TGTGCCAGCTCACCAGGAGTCTCTGGAAACACCATATATTTT. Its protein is CASSPGVSGNTIYF.

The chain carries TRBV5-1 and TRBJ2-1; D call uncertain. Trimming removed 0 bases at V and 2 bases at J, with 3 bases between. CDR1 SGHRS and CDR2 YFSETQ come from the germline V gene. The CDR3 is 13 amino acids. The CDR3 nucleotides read TGCGCCAGCAGCTTGGAGCCCTACAATGAGCAGTTCTTC. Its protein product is CASSLEPYNEQFF.

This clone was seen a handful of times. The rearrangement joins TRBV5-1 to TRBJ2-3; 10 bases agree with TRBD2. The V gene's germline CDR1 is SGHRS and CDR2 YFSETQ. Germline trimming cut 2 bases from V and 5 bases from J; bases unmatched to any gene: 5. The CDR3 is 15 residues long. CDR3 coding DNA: TGCGCCAGCAGCTTCTCTAGCGGGAGAGGAGATACGCAGTATTTT. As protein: CASSFSSGRGDTQYF. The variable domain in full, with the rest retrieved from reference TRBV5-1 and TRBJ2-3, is KAGVTQTPRYLIKTRGQQVTLSCSPISGHRSVSWYQQTPGQGLQFLFEYFSETQRNKGNFPGRFSGRQFSNSRSEMNVSTLELGDSALYLCASSFSSGRGDTQYFGPGTRLTVL.

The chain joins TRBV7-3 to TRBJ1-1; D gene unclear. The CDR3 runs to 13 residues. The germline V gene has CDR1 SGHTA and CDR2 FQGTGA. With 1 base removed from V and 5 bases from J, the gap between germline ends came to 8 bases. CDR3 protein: CASSLIGFTEAFF. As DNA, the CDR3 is TGTGCCAGCAGCTTAATTGGGTTTACTGAAGCTTTCTTT.

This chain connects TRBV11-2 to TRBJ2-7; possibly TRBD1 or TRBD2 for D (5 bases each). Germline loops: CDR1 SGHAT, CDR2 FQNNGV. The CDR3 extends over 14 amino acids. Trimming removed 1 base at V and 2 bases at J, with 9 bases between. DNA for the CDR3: TGTGCCAGCAGCTTAGTGCTGGGGGCCTACGAGCAGTACTTC. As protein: CASSLVLGAYEQYF.

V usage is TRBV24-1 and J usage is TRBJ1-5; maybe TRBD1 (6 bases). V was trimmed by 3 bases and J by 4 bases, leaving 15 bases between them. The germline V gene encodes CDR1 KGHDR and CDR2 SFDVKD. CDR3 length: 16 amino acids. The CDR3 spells CATSDARQGFNQPQHF. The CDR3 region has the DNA TGTGCCACCAGTGATGCCCGGCAGGGGTTTAATCAGCCCCAGCATTTT.

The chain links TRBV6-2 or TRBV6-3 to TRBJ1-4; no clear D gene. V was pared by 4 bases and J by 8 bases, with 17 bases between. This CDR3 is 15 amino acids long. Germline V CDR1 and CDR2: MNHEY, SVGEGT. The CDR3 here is CASSSPSWADEKLFF. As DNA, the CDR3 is TGTGCCAGCAGTTCTCCCTCTTGGGCAGACGAAAAACTGTTTTTT.

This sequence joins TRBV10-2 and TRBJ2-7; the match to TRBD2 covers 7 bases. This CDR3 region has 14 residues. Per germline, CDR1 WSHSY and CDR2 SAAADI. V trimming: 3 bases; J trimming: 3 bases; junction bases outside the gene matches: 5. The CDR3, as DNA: TGCGCCAGCAGTGATTCAGGCGGGGGCTACGAGCAGTACGTC. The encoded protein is CASSDSGGGYEQYV.

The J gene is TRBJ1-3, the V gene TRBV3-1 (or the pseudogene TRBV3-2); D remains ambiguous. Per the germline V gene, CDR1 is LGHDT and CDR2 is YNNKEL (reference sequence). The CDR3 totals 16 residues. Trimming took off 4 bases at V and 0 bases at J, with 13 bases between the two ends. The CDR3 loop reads CASSRLELSSGNTIYF. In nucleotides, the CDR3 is TGTGCCAGCAGCCGCTTAGAACTGAGCTCTGGAAACACCATATATTTT.

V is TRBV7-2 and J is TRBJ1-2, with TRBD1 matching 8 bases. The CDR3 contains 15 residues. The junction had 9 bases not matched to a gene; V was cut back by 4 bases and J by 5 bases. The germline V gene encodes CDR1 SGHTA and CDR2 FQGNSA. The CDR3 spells CASSSPRDRYYGYTF. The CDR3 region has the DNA TGTGCCAGCAGCTCCCCTAGGGACAGGTATTATGGCTACACCTTC.

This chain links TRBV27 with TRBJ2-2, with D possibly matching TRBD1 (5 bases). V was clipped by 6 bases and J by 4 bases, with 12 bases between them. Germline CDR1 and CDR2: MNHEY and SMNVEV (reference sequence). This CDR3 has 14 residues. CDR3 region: CASSPGIGTGELFF. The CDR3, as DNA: TGTGCCAGCAGCCCAGGGATAGGCACCGGGGAGCTGTTTTTT.

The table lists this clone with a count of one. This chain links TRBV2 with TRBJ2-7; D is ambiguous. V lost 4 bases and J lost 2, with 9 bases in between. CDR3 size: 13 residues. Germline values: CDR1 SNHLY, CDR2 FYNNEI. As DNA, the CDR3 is TGTGCCAGCAGTGTGTTACAGACCTACGAGCAGTACTTC. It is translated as CASSVLQTYEQYF.

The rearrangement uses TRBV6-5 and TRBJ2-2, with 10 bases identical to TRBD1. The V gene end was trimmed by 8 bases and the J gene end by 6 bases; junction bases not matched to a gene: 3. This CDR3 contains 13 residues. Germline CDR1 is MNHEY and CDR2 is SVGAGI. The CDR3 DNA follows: TGTGCCAGCGGACAGGGGGGCCCCGGGGAGCTGTTTTTT. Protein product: CASGQGGPGELFF.

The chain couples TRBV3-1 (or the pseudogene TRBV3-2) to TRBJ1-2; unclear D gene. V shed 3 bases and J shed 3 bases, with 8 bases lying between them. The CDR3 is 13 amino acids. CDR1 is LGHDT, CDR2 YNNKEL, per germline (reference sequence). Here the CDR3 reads CASSHRGDYGYTF. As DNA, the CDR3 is TGTGCCAGCAGCCATCGGGGAGACTATGGCTACACCTTC.

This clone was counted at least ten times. CDR3 in amino acids: CASSPSLGPERPQHF. For the CDR3, the DNA is TGTGCCAGCAGTCCATCATTAGGGCCGGAAAGGCCCCAGCATTTT. The chain is built from TRBV5-5 and TRBJ1-5; D uncertain. Germline lookup yields CDR1 SGHKS and CDR2 YYEKEE (reference sequence). CDR3 length equals 15 residues. Trimming left V 5 bases short and J 9 bases short, with 21 bases between.

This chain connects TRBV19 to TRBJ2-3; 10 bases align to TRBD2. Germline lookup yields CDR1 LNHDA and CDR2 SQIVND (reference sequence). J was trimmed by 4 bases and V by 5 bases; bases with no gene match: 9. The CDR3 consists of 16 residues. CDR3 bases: TGTGCCAGTAGTCTCAGCGGGGGGGCCGGAGCAGATACGCAGTATTTT. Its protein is CASSLSGGAGADTQYF.

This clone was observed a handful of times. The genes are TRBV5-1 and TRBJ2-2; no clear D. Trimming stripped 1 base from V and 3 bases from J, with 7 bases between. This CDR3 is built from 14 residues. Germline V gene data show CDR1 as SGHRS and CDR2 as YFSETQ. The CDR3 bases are TGCGCCAGCAGCTTGAGTACAGACACCGGGGAGCTGTTTTTT. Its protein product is CASSLSTDTGELFF.

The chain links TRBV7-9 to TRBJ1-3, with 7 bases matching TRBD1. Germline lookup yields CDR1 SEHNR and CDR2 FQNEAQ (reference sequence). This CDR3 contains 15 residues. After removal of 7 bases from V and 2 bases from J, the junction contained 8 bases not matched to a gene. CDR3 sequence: CASTLIRGPGNTIYF. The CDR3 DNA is TGTGCCAGCACCTTGATAAGGGGGCCTGGAAACACCATATATTTT.